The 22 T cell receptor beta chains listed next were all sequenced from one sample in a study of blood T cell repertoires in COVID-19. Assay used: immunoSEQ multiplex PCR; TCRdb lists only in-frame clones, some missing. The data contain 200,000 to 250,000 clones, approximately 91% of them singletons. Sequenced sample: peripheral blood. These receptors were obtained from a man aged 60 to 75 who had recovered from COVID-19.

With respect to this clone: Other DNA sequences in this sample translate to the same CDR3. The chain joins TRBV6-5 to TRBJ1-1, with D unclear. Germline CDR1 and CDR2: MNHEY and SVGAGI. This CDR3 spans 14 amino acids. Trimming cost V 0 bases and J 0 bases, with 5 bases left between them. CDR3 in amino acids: CASSYSRVNTEAFF. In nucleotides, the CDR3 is TGTGCCAGCAGTTACTCGAGAGTGAACACTGAAGCTTTCTTT.

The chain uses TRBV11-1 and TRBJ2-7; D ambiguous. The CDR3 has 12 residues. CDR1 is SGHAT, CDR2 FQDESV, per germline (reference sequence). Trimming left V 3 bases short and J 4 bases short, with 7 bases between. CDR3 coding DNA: TGTGCCAGCAGCTTTACCCTATACGAGCAGTACTTC. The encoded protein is CASSFTLYEQYF.

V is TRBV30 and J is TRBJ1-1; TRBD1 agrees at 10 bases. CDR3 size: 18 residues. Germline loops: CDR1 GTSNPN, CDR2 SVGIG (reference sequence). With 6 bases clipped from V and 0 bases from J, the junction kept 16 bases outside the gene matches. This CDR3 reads CACDRGRLGSGMNTEAFF. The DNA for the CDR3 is TGTGCCTGCGACAGGGGGCGTTTGGGGTCCGGTATGAACACTGAAGCTTTCTTT.

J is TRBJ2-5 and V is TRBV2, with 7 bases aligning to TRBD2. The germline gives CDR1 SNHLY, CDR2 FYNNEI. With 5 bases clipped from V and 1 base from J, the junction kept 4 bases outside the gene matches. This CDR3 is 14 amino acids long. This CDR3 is CASSPSSGQETQYF. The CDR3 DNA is TGTGCCAGCAGTCCGTCTAGCGGCCAAGAGACCCAGTACTTC.

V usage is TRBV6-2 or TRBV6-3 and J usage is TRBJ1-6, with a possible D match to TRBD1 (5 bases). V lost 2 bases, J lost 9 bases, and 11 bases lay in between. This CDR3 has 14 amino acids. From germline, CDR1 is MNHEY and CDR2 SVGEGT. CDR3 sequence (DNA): TGTGCCAGCAGTTACGACAGCCGAGGTTCACCCCTCCACTTT. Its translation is CASSYDSRGSPLHF.

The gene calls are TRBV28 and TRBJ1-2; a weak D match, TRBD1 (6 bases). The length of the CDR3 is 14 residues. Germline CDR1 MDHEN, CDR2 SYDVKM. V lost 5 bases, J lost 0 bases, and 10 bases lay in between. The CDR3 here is CASSPRGANYGYTF. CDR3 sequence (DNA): TGTGCCAGCAGTCCCAGGGGAGCTAACTATGGCTACACCTTC.

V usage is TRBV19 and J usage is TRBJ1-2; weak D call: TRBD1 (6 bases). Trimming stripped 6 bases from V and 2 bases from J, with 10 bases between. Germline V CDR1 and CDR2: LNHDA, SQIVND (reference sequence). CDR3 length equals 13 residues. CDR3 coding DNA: TGTGCCAGTAGGGCTACAGGGAACTATGGCTACACCTTC. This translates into CASRATGNYGYTF.

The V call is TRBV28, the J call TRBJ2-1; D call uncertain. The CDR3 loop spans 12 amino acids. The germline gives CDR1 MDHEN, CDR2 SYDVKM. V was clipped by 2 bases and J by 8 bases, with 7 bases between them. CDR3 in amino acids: CASSLRRYEQFF. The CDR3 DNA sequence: TGTGCCAGCAGTTTAAGGCGGTATGAGCAGTTCTTC.

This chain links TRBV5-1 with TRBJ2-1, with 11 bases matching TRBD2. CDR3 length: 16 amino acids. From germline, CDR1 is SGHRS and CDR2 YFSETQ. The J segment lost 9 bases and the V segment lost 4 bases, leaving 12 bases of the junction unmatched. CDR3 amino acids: CASSGGGTSGTGEQFF. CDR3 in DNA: TGCGCCAGCAGCGGGGGAGGGACTAGCGGTACCGGTGAGCAGTTCTTC.

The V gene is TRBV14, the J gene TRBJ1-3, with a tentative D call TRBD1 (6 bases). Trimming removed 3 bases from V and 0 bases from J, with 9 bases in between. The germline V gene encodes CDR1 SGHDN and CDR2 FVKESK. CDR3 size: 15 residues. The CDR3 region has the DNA TGTGCCAGCAGCCATCAACAGGGCTCTGGAAACACCATATATTTT. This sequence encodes CASSHQQGSGNTIYF.

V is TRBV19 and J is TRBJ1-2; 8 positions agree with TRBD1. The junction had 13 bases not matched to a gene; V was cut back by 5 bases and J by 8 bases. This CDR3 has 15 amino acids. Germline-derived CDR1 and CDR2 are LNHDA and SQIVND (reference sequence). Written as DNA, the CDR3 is TGTGCCAGTAGTTTCCCAGGGGGCGCCAGGAGCGGCTACACCTTC. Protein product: CASSFPGGARSGYTF.

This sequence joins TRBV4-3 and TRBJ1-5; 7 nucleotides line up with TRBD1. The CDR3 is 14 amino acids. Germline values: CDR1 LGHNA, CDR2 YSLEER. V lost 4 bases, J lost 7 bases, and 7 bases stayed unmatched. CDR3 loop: CASSPETGRQPQHF. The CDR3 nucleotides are TGCGCCAGCAGCCCGGAGACAGGGCGGCAGCCCCAGCATTTT.

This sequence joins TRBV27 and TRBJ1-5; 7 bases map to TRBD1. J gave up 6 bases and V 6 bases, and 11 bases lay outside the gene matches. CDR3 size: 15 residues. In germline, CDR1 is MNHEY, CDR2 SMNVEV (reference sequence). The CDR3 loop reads CASRATGVARQPQHF. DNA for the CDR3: TGTGCCAGCAGGGCCACAGGGGTTGCGCGTCAGCCCCAGCATTTT.

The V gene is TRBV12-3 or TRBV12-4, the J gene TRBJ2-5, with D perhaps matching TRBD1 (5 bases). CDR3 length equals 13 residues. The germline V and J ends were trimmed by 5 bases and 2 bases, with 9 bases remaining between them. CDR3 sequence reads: CASSRRQQETQYF. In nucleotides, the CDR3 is TGTGCCAGCAGTCGTCGACAGCAAGAGACCCAGTACTTC.

CDR3 protein: CAFNRNSPLHF. CDR3 DNA sequence: TGTGCCTTTAATCGGAATTCACCCCTCCACTTT. The rearrangement uses TRBV30 and TRBJ1-6; D is undetermined. The CDR3 runs 11 residues. Germline loops: CDR1 GTSNPN, CDR2 SVGIG (reference sequence). V lost 7 bases to trimming and J lost 7 bases, with 8 bases between them.

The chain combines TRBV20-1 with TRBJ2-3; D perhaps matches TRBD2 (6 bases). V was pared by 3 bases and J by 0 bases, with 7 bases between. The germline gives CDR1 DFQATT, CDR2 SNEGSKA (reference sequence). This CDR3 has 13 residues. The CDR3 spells CSASLASTDTQYF. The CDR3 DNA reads TGCAGTGCTAGTCTAGCGAGCACAGATACGCAGTATTTT.

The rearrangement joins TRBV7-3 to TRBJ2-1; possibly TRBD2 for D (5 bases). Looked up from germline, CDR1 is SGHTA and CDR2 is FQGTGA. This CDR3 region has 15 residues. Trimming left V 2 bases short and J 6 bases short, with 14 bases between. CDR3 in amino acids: CASSLSPGSGNEQFF. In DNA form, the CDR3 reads TGTGCCAGCAGCTTATCTCCGGGATCGGGCAATGAGCAGTTCTTC.

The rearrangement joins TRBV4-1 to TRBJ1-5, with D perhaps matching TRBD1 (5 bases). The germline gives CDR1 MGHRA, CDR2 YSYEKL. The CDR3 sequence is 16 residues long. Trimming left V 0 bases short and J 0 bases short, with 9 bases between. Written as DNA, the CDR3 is TGCGCCAGCAGCCAAGACAGGGCGGATAGCAATCAGCCCCAGCATTTT. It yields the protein CASSQDRADSNQPQHF.

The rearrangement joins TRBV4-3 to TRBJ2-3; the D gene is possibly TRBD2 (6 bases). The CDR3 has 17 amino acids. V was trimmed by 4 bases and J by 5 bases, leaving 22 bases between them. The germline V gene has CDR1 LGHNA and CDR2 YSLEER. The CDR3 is CASSPRDSGREVDTQYF. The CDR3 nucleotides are TGCGCCAGCAGCCCAAGAGATAGTGGCAGGGAGGTAGATACGCAGTATTTT.

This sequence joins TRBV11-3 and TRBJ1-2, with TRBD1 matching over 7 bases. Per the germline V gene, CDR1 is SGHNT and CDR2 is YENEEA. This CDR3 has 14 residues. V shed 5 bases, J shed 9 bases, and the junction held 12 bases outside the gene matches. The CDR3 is CASSPPRQGGCYTF. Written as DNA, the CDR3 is TGTGCCAGCAGCCCCCCTCGACAGGGAGGATGCTACACCTTC.

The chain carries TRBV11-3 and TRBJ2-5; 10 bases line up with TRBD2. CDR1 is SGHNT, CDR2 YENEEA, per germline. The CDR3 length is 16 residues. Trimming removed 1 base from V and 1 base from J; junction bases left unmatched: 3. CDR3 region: CASSLGTSGTQETQYF. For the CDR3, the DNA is TGTGCCAGCAGCTTAGGCACTAGCGGGACCCAAGAGACCCAGTACTTC.

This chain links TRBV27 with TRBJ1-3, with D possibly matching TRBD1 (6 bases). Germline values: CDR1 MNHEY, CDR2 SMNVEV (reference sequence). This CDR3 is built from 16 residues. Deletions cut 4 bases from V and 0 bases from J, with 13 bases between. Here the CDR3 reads CASSSRGGSSGNTIYF. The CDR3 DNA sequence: TGTGCCAGCAGTTCCAGGGGTGGCAGCTCTGGAAACACCATATATTTT.